This TCR beta chain emerged from a study of cytomegalovirus exposure and HLA in healthy donors. The PCR was carried out with 60 Vbeta primers and 13 Jbeta primers. Profiled with immunoSEQ multiplex PCR; TCRdb holds only in-frame clones, not every one. Altogether 120,000 to 150,000 clones are present, roughly 62% being singletons, with the ten largest covering roughly 1.9%. Germline V gene data show CDR1 as SEHNR and CDR2 as FQNEAQ (reference sequence). The CDR3 sequence is 17 residues long. Trimming took 3 bases from V and 1 from J; bases not matched to a gene: 9. Study-level results: Excluded were some V segments that proved indistinguishable, including TRBV6-2 and TRBV6-3.

Healthy bone marrow donors made up the donor group. Turning to this clone: Its antigen is not known.

Sequences were obtained from PBMCs. This clonotype was sampled from a male donor in good health and CMV-seronegative. The rearrangement links TRBV7-9 to TRBJ2-7; 10 positions agree with TRBD1. CDR3 nucleotide sequence: TGTGCCAGCAGCTTCAACCCCGGGACAGGGGTATCCTACGAGCAGTACTTC. Translating gives CASSFNPGTGVSYEQYF.